This T cell receptor (beta chain) derives from a study of T cells in Graves' hyperthyroidism and ophthalmopathy. The overall study: Blood from the periphery was taken at initial diagnosis, before any treatment. General study findings and limits: Progression to ophthalmopathy was predicted a median of roughly seven months early.

TCR beta CDR3 regions were amplified from RNA. Using the HTBI primer set, a first-round RT-PCR was run on the TCR CDR3. TCRdb ran MiXCR on the multiplex PCR reads and lists one entry per CDR3 protein. The repertoire includes some 250,000 distinct CDR3 sequences, roughly 15% of them detected once, and 13% sits in the top ten. The V end lost 5 bases, the J end lost 3 bases, and 25 bases lay between the germline ends. The length of the CDR3 is 18 residues. As to this clonotype: The antigen remains unidentified.

The sequencing sample was made of blood. The TCR comes from a middle-aged woman with Graves' hyperthyroidism that later progressed to Graves' ophthalmopathy. This chain uses TRBV12-3 or TRBV12-4 with TRBJ1-2; possibly TRBD1 for D (5 bases). For the CDR3, the DNA is TGTGCCAGCAGTCTAAAACCCACAGGTTTCCGGGCGGACTATGGCTACACCTTC. Translating gives CASSLKPTGFRADYGYTF.